The sequence of this T cell receptor (beta chain) was determined in a study of CD8 T cells in ankylosing spondylitis. Study observations and caveats: For ankylosing spondylitis blood, a TCR beta motif of seven to nine highly homologous variants appeared characteristic.

In this sample, this clonotype turned up many times. Its antigen is not known. TCR beta libraries were made by quantitative 5'-RACE with molecular barcodes. MiXCR, applied by TCRdb to the 5' RACE reads, yields one record per CDR3 protein. The table shows fewer than 550,000 distinct CDR3 sequences, with approximately 5.3% occurring only once. Looked up from germline, CDR1 is SEHNR and CDR2 is FQNEAQ (reference sequence). V lost 11 bases and J 2 bases, leaving 11 bases between the germline ends. The CDR3 is 12 residues long. Sequenced input: blood, either unsorted or a sorted T cell fraction (not recorded which). This chain uses TRBV7-9 with TRBJ2-3, with D uncertain. This TCR derives from a male donor with ankylosing spondylitis. The CDR3 DNA reads TGTGCCCTCTTAACAAACACAGATACGCAGTATTTT. Amino acids: CALLTNTDTQYF. Filled out from reference TRBV7-9 and TRBJ2-3, the complete variable domain reads DTGVSQNPRHKITKRGQNVTFRCDPISEHNRLYWYRQTLGQGPEFLTYFQNEAQLEKSRLLSDRFSAERPKGSFSTLEIQRTEQGDSAMYLCALLTNTDTQYFGPGTRLTVL.